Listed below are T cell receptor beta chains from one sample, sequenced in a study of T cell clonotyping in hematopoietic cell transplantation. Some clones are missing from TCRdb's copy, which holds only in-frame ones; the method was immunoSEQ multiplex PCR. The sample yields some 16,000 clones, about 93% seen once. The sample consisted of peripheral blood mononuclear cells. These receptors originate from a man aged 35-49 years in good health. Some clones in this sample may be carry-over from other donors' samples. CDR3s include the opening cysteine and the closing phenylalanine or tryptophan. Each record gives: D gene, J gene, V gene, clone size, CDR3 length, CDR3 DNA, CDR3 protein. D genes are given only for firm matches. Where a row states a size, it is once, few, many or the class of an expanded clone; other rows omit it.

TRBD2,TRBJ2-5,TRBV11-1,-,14,TGTGCCAGCACCGTACTAGCGGGGCAAGAGACCCAGTACTTC,CASTVLAGQETQYF
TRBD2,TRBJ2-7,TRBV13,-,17,TGTGCCAGCAGCTTAAGTAGCGGGAGTCAATCCAACTACGAGCAGTACTTC,CASSLSSGSQSNYEQYF
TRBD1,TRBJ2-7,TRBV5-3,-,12,TGTGCCAGAAGCTCAGACAGGGACGAGCAGTACTTC,CARSSDRDEQYF
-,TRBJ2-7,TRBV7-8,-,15,TGTGCCAGCAGCTTAGGTGATACTACGGACTACGAGCAGTACTTC,CASSLGDTTDYEQYF
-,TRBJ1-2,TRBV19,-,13,TGTGCCAGTAGTCCCGCCCTTAACTATGGCTACACCTTC,CASSPALNYGYTF
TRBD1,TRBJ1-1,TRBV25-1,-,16,TGTGCCAGCAGTTCCAAATGGACAGGGCAAATTGGTGAAGCTTTCTTT,CASSSKWTGQIGEAFF
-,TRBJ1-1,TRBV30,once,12,TGTGCCTGGAGTGAAGGGAACACTGAAGCTTTCTTT,CAWSEGNTEAFF
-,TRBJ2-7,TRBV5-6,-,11,TGTGCCAGCAGCGACACCTACGAGCAGTACTTC,CASSDTYEQYF
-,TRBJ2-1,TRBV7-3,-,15,TGTGCCAGCAGCCTAGTGGGGGGGGCCAGAAATGAGCAGTTCTTC,CASSLVGGARNEQFF
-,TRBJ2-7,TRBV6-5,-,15,TGTGCCAGCAGTCAGGACAGGGGACTAGCCCTCGAGCAGTACTTC,CASSQDRGLALEQYF
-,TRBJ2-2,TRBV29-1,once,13,TGCAGCATTCGGGACCTTAACACCGGGGAGCTGTTTTTT,CSIRDLNTGELFF
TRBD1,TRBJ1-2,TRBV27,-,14,TGTGCCAGCAGTCTAGGGGGCCTCGACTATGGCTACACCTTC,CASSLGGLDYGYTF
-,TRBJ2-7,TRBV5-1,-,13,TGCGCCAGCAGCTTGGGGGTAAAGGACGAGCAGTACTTC,CASSLGVKDEQYF
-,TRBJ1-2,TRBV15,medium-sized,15,TGTGCCACCAGCAGAGATAAGGGGACGGACTATGGCTACACCTTC,CATSRDKGTDYGYTF
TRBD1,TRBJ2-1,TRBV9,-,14,TGTGCCAGCAGCGAGGGGGCTCCCCAAAGAGAGCAGTTCTTC,CASSEGAPQREQFF
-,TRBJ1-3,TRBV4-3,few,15,TGCGCCAGCAGCCAAGATATAAGCTCTGGAAACACCATATATTTT,CASSQDISSGNTIYF
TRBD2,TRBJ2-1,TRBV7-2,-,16,TGTGCCAGCAGTCCAACCGTTAGCGGGAGGCGCAATGAGCAGTTCTTC,CASSPTVSGRRNEQFF
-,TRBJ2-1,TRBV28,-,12,TGTGCCAGCAGCCTACAAGACAATGAGCAGTTCTTC,CASSLQDNEQFF
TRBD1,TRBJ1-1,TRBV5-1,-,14,TGCGCCAGCAGCTTGTACAGGGGCAGGACTGAAGCTTTCTTT,CASSLYRGRTEAFF
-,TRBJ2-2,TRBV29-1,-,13,TGCAGCGCTAGGACAGACAACACCGGGGAGCTGTTTTTT,CSARTDNTGELFF